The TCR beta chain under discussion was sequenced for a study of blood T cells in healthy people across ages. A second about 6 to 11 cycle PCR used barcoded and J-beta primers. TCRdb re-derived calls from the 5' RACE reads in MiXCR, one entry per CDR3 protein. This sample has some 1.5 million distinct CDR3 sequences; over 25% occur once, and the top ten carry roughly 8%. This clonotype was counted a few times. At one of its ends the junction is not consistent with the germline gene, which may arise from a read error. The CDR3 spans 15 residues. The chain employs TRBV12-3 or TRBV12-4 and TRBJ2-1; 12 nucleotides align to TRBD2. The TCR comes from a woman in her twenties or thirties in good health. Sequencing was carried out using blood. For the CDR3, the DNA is TGTACCAGCAGCCGGCCTAGCGGGGGGGATGATGAGCAGTTCTTC. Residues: CTSSRPSGGDDEQFF.